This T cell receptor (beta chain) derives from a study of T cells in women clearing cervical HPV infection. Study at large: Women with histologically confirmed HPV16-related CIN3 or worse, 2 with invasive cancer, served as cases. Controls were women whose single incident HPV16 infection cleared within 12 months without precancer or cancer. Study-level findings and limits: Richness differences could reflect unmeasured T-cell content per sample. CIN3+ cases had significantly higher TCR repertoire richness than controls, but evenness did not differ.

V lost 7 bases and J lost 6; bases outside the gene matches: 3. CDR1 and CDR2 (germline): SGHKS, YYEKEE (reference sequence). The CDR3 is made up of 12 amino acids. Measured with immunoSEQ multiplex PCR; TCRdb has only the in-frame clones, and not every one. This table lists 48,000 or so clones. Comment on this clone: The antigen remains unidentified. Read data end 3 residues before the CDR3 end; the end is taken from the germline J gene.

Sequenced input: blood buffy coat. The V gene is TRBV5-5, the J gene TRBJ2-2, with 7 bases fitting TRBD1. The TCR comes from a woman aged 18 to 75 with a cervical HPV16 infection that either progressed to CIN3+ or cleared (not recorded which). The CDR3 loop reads CASGGQAGELFF. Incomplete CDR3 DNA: TGTGCCAGCGGAGGACAGGCCGGGGAG.